What follows is one TCR beta chain and its context. What it binds is not known. The sample is drawn from a study of regulatory T cells in long-lasting Graves disease. Study-level background: Antithyroid drug intake by newly diagnosed Graves' patients had lasted under 3 months. Regarding the study as a whole: When disease was persistent, TRBV28, TRBJ1-2 and TRBJ2-5 were the favored segments. Between persistent patients, thousands of public clonotypes were shared, exceeding the roughly 1,000 shared between new patients.

Time point specified: newly diagnosed GD, antithyroid drugs for less than 3 months. With RNA extracted from PBMCs as input, the TCR library was made. CDR3 regions were amplified by Arm-PCR using iRepertoire HTBI primers to build TCR beta libraries. TCRdb redid the calling of the multiplex PCR reads with MiXCR, one entry per CDR3 protein. This sample carries fewer than 650,000 distinct CDR3 sequences, about 16% of them seen once, and the ten largest clones take 18%. V shed 2 bases and J 6 bases; nucleotides not matched to a gene: 1. The CDR3 covers 13 residues. Germline-derived CDR1 and CDR2 are LNHDA and SQIVND (reference sequence). This same sample was also taken into another study, of T cells in Graves' hyperthyroidism and ophthalmopathy. That study reports: Patients having uncontrolled infection, another autoimmune disease, pregnancy or lactation were not included.

The chain joins TRBV19 to TRBJ2-1, with 7 bases matching TRBD2. This TCR derives from a woman in her 30s with Graves disease. This specimen was peripheral blood mononuclear cells (PBMCs), taken at new diagnosis, from a patient treated with antithyroid drugs. The CDR3 reads CASSILAANEQFF. For the CDR3, the DNA is TGTGCCAGTAGTATACTAGCGGCCAATGAGCAGTTCTTC.